This T cell receptor beta chain was identified in a study of shared clonotypes between healthy human individuals. Background on the study: Participating donors consisted of two women and a few men aged 18 to 49.

Across several immunoSEQ plates, the genomic DNA of each subset was split evenly. It was around 320 ng DNA, around 30,000 T cell genomes, that went into each replicate PCR of unsorted PBMC. The repertoire was sequenced with immunoSEQ multiplex PCR; TCRdb's copy has only in-frame clones and lacks some. The data contain approximately 460,000 clones, around 77% of them singletons. The ends lost 6 bases at V and 3 bases at J; junction bases unmatched: 6. The CDR3 spans 17 residues. Germline assignment: CDR1 SNHLY and CDR2 FYNNEI. This clone was observed once. The sample comprised PBMCs. V gene TRBV2 combines with J gene TRBJ2-1; 15 positions match TRBD2. This receptor was obtained from a woman aged 40 to 49 in good health. Some clones in this sample may be carry-over from other donors' samples. The CDR3 nucleotides are TGTGCCAGCAGGGGACTAGCGGGAGGCCTAAACTACAATGAGCAGTTCTTC. Protein: CASRGLAGGLNYNEQFF.